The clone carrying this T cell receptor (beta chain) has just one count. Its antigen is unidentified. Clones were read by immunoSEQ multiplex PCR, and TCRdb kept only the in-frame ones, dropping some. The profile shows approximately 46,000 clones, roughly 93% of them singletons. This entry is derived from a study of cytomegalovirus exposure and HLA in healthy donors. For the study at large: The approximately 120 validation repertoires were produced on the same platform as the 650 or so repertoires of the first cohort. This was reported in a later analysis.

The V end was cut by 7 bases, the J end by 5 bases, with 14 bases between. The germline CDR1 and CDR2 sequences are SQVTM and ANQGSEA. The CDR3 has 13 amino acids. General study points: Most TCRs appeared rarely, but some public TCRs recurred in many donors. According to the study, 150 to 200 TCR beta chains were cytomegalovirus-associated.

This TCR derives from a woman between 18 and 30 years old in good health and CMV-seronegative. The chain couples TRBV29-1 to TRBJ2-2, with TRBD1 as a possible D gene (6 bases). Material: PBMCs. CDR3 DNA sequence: TGCAGCGCCGCGACAGGCCAAACCGGGGAGCTGTTTTTT. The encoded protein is CSAATGQTGELFF.